This TCR beta chain was captured in a study of CD8+CD57+ T cells in acquired aplastic anemia. Turning to the study itself: Across the sorted CD4+ and CD8+ cells, DNA amounts averaged approximately 3.1 ug. Study observations and caveats: Patients and controls shared roughly 31 CD8+ CDR3 sequences, highly expressed in patients.

Comment on this clonotype: Its antigen is unidentified.

CDR3 and TCR beta VDJ profiling relied on genomic DNA as the template. TCRdb processed the reads anew with MiXCR; each CDR3 protein has one entry. This sample has roughly 280,000 distinct CDR3 sequences, with approximately 60% found just once. The CDR3 is 16 amino acids. Losses at the gene ends were 1 base for V and 7 bases for J; bases not matched to a gene: 11. The germline V gene has CDR1 SGDLS and CDR2 YYNGEE. Patients selected for sequencing had displayed CD8+CD57+ cell expansion by flow cytometry. The study sampled blood from patients who had received no therapy. This sequence originates from a human donor with aplastic anemia. J is TRBJ1-2 and V is TRBV9; 9 bases fit TRBD1. Sequences were obtained from sorted CD4+, CD8+, or CD8+CD57+ T cells (not recorded which) from PBMCs. The CDR3 sequence: CASSVRRTGARTGYTF. Written as DNA, the CDR3 is TGTGCCAGCAGCGTAAGGAGGACAGGGGCGCGGACTGGCTACACCTTC.